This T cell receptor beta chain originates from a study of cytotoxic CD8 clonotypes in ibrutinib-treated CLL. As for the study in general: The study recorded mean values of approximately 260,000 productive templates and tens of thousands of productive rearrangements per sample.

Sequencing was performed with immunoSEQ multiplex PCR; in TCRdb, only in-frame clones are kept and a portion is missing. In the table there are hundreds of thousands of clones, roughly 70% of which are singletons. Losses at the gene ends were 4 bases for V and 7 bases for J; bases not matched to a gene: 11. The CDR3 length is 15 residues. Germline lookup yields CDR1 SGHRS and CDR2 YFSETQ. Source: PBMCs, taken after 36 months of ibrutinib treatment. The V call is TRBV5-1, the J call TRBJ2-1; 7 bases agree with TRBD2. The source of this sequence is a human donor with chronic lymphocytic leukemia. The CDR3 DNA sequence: TGCGCCAGCAGCCAGACCGGGACTATGGGAAATGAGCAGTTCTTC. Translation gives CASSQTGTMGNEQFF.